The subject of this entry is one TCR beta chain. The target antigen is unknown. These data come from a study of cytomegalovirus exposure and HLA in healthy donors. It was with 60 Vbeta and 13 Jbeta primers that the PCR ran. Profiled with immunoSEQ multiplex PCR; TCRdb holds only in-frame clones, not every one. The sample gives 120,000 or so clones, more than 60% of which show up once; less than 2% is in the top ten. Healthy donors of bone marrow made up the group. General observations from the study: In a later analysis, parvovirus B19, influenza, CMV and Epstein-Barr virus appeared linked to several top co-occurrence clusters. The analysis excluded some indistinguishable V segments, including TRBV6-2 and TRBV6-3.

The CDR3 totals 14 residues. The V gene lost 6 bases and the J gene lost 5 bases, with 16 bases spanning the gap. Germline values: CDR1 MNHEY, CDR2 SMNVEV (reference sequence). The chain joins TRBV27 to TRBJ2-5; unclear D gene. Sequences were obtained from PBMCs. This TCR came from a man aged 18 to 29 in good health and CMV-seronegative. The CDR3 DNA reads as TGTGCCAGCAGCCGGGTCTACCCTAGGGAGACCCAGTACTTC. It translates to CASSRVYPRETQYF.